This T cell receptor (beta chain) was documented in a study of blood T cell repertoires in COVID-19. Study context: Samples taken during acute and convalescent COVID-19 were collected in the United States, Italy and Spain. PBMCs, B-cell-depleted T cells, or T cells provided the cDNA or gDNA that made up the material.

This CDR3 region has 18 residues. Looked up from germline, CDR1 is SGHNT and CDR2 is YYREEE (reference sequence). V shed 6 bases, J shed 0 bases, and the junction held 16 bases outside the gene matches. In the study's own analysis: Quantification of nucleated cells was approximated via reference gene primer amplification. Assay used: immunoSEQ multiplex PCR; TCRdb lists only in-frame clones, some missing. V, J and clone size reflect that table, while D and trimming were determined from the DNA. The sample includes 310,000 or so clones, around 90% of them seen just once. This receptor was obtained from a woman aged 50 to 60 who had recovered from COVID-19. V is TRBV5-4 and J is TRBJ2-3, with 7 bases that match TRBD2. Source material: peripheral blood. The DNA of the CDR3 is TGTGCCAGCACTACCCAAGGGAGGGAGAGGGGTAGCACAGATACGCAGTATTTT. It encodes CASTTQGRERGSTDTQYF.